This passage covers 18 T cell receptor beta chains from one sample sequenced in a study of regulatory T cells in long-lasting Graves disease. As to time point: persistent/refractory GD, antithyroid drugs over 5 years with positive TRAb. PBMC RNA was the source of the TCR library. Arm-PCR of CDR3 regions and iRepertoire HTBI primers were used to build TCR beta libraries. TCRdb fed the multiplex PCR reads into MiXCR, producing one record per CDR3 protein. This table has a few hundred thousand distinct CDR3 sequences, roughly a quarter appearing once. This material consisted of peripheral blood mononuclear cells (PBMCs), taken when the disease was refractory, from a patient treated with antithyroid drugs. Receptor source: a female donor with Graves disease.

CDR3 sequence reads: CASSRPISGNTIYF. In nucleotides, the CDR3 is TGTGCCAGCAGCCGACCCATCTCTGGAAACACCATATATTTT. The J gene is TRBJ1-3, the V gene TRBV7-2, with D unclear. Germline CDR1 and CDR2: SGHTA and FQGNSA. This CDR3 is built from 14 residues. V lost 5 bases to trimming and J lost 0 bases, with 8 bases between them.

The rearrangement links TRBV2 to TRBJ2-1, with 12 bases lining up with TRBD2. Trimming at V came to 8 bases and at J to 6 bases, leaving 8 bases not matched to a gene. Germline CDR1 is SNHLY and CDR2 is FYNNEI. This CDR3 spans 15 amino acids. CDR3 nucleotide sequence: TGTGCCAGCTGTCCGGAGACTAGCGGGGGCAATGAGCAGTTCTTC. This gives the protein CASCPETSGGNEQFF.

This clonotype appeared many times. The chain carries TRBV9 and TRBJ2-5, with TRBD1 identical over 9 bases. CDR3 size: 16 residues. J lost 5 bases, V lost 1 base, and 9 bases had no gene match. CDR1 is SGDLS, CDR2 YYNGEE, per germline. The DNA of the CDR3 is TGTGCCAGCAGCGTAAACCCGGGACAGGGAACGGAGACCCAGTACTTC. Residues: CASSVNPGQGTETQYF.

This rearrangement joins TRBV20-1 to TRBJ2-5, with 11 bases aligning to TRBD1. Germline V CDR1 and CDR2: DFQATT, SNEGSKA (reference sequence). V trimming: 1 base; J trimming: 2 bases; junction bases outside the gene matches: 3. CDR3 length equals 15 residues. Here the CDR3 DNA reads TGCAGTGCTAGAGGGGACAGGGGGGGGCAAGAGACCCAGTACTTC. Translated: CSARGDRGGQETQYF.

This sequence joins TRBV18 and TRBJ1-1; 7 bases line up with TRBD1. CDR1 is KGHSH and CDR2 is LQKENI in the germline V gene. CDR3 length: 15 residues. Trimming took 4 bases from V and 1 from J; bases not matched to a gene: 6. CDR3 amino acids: CASSRTGDPNTEAFF. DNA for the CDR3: TGTGCCAGCTCACGGACAGGCGATCCGAACACTGAAGCTTTCTTT.

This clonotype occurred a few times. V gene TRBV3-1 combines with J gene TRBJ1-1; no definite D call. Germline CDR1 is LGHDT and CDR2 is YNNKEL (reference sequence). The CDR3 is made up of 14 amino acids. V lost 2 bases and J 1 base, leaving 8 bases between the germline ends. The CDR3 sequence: CASSQRSANTEAFF. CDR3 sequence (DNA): TGTGCCAGCAGCCAAAGATCAGCGAACACTGAAGCTTTCTTT. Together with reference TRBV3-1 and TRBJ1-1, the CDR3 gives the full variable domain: DTAVSQTPKYLVTQMGNDKSIKCEQNLGHDTMYWYKQDSKKFLKIMFSYNNKELIINETVPNRFSPKSPDKAHLNLHINSLELGDSAVYFCASSQRSANTEAFFGQGTRLTVV.

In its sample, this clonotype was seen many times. CDR3 coding DNA: TGCAGTGCTTACAGGGGGAGCAATCAGCCCCAGCATTTT. Its protein product is CSAYRGSNQPQHF. The V and J genes are TRBV20-1 and TRBJ1-5; TRBD1 matches at 8 bases. The germline gives CDR1 DFQATT, CDR2 SNEGSKA (reference sequence). Trimming cost V 5 bases and J 1 base; bases outside gene matches: 1. CDR3 length: 13 amino acids.

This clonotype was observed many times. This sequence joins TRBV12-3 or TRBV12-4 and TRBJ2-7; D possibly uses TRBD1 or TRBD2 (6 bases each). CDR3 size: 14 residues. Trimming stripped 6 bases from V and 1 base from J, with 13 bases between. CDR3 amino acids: CASRRDTVSYEQYF. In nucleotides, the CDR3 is TGTGCCAGCAGGCGGGACACTGTGTCCTACGAGCAGTACTTC.

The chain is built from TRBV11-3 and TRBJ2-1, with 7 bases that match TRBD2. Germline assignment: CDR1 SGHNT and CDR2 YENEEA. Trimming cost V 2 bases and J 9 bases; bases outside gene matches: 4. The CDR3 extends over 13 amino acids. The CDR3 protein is CASSLTERGEQFF. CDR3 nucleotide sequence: TGTGCCAGCAGCTTAACCGAGCGGGGTGAGCAGTTCTTC. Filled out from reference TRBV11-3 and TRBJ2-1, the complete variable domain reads EAGVVQSPRYKIIEKKQPVAFWCNPISGHNTLYWYLQNLGQGPELLIRYENEEAVDDSQLPKDRFSAERLKGVDSTLKIQPAELGDSAVYLCASSLTERGEQFFGPGTRLTVL.

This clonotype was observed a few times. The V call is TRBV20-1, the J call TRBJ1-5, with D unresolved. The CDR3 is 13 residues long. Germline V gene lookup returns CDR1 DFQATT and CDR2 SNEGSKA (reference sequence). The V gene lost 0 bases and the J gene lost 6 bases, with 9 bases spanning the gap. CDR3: CSARDPGSQPQHF. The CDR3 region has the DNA TGCAGTGCTAGAGATCCGGGGAGTCAGCCCCAGCATTTT.

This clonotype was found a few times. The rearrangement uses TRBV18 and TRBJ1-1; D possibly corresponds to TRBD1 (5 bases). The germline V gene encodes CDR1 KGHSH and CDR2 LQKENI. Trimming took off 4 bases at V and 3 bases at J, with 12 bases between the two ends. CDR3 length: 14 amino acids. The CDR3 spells CASSRAGRDTEAFF. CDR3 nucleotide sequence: TGTGCCAGCTCACGGGCAGGGCGGGACACTGAAGCTTTCTTT. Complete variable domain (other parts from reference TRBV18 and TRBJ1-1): NAGVMQNPRHLVRRRGQEARLRCSPMKGHSHVYWYRQLPEEGLKFMVYLQKENIIDESGMPKERFSAEFPKEGPSILRIQQVVRGDSAAYFCASSRAGRDTEAFFGQGTRLTVV.

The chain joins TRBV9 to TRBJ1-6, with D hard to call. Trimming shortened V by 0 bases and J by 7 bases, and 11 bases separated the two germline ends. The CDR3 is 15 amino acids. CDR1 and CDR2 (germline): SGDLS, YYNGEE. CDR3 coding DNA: TGTGCCAGCAGCGTAGGAGGCAGTCCCAATTCACCCCTCCACTTT. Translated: CASSVGGSPNSPLHF.

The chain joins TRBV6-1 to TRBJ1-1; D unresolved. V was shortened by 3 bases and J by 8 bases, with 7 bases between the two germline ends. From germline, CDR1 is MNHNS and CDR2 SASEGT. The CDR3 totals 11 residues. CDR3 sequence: CASSETVEAFF. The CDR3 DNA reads TGTGCCAGCAGTGAGACTGTGGAAGCTTTCTTT.

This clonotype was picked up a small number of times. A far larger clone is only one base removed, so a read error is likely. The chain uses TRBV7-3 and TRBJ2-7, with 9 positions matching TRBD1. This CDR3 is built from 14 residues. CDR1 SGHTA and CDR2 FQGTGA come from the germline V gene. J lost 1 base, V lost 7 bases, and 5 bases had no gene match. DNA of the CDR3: TGTGCCAGCACCTCCGGGACAGGGTCCTACGAGCAGTACTTC. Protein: CASTSGTGSYEQYF.

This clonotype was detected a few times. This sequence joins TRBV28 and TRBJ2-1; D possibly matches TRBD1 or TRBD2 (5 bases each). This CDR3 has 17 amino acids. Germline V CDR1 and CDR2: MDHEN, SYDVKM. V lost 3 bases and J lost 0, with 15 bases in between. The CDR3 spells CASSFIQPGRSYNEQFF. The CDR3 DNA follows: TGTGCCAGCAGTTTCATCCAGCCGGGACGCTCCTACAATGAGCAGTTCTTC.

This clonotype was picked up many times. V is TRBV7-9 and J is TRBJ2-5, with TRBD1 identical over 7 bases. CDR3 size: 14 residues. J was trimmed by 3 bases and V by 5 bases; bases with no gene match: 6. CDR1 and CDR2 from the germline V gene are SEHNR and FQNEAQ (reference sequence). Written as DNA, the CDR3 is TGTGCCAGCAGCGGGGGACAGCGAGAAGAGACCCAGTACTTC. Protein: CASSGGQREETQYF. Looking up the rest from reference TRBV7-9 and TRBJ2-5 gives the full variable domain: DTGVSQNPRHKITKRGQNVTFRCDPISEHNRLYWYRQTLGQGPEFLTYFQNEAQLEKSRLLSDRFSAERPKGSFSTLEIQRTEQGDSAMYLCASSGGQREETQYFGPGTRLLVL.

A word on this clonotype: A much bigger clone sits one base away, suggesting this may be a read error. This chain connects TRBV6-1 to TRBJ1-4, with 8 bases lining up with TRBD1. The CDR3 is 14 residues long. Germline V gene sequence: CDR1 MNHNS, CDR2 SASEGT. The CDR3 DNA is TGTGCCAGCGGGGAGACAGGGGTCAATGGAAAACTGTTTTTT. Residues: CASGETGVNGKLFF.

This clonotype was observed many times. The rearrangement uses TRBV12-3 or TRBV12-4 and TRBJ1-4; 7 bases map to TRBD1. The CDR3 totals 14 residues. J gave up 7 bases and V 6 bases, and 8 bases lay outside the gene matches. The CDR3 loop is CASSVIAGGEKLFF. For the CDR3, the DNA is TGTGCCAGCAGCGTCATCGCAGGGGGTGAAAAACTGTTTTTT.